This TCR beta chain was retrieved from a study of blood T cell repertoires in COVID-19. Study context: T cells, B-cell-depleted T cells, or PBMCs supplied cDNA or gDNA.

Germline V gene data show CDR1 as MGHDK and CDR2 as SYGVNS. The CDR3 sequence is 15 residues long. The V segment lost 2 bases and the J segment 2 bases; nucleotides outside the gene matches: 2. In the original analysis: By means of reference gene primer amplification, nucleated cell counts were estimated. Some clones are missing from TCRdb's copy, which holds only in-frame ones; the method was immunoSEQ multiplex PCR. V and J calls plus clone size are reproduced from that table; the DNA served to infer D and trimming. The sample includes 350,000 to 400,000 clones, 90% of them seen just once. The receptor was derived from a man between 18 and 35 years old with active or convalescent COVID-19. The chain combines TRBV25-1 with TRBJ2-1, with 8 bases that match TRBD2. Sequenced sample: peripheral blood. CDR3 DNA sequence: TGTGCCAGCAGTGAACGAGCGGGAGCCTACAATGAGCAGTTCTTC. Translated, it gives CASSERAGAYNEQFF.